The sequence of this T cell receptor beta chain was determined in a study of blood T cell repertoires in COVID-19. Profiled with immunoSEQ multiplex PCR; TCRdb holds only in-frame clones, not every one. Of more than 200,000 clones detected, 75% to 85% appear once; the ten largest clones hold around 8%. Germline loops: CDR1 SQVTM, CDR2 ANQGSEA. The CDR3 has 13 residues. Trimming left V 6 bases short and J 2 bases short, with 13 bases between. This chain links TRBV29-1 with TRBJ1-1; tentatively, D is TRBD1 (5 bases). Source material: peripheral blood. This TCR was sampled from a woman older than 75 with COVID-19, enrolled during active disease. The CDR3 DNA reads TGCAGCGTCAGTGGGGGGGACAACACTGAAGCTTTCTTT. Protein sequence: CSVSGGDNTEAFF. Variable domain in full (rest from reference TRBV29-1 and TRBJ1-1): SAVISQKPSRDICQRGTSLTIQCQVDSQVTMMFWYRQQPGQSLTLIATANQGSEATYESGFVIDKFPISRPNLTFSTLTVSNMSPEDSSIYLCSVSGGDNTEAFFGQGTRLTVV.